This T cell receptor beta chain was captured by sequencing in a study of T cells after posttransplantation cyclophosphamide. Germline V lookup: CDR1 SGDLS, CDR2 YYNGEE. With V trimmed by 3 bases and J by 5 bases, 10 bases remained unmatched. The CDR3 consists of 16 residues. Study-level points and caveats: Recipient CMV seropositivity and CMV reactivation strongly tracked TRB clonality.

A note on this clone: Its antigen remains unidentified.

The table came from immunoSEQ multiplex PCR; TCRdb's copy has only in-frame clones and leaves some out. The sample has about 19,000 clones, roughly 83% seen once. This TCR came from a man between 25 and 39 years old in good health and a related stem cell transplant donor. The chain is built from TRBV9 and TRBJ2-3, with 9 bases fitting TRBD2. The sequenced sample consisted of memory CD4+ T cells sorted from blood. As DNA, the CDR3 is TGTGCCAGCAGCGATCCCCACTTAGCGGGGGAAGATACGCAGTATTTT. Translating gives CASSDPHLAGEDTQYF.